Shown below are 18 T cell receptor beta chains from a single sample sequenced in a study of identical twins. TCRdb called the 5' RACE reads again in MiXCR, with one record for every CDR3 protein. The sample holds approximately 530,000 distinct CDR3 sequences, approximately 20% seen once. In addition, the sample was reused for a study of yellow fever vaccine responses in identical twins.

What was sequenced was CD4+ T cells sorted from blood. Receptors were obtained from a woman aged 18 to 35 in good health.

This chain links TRBV5-1 with TRBJ2-5, with a tentative D call TRBD1 (5 bases). CDR3 length: 15 residues. Germline V CDR1 and CDR2: SGHRS, YFSETQ. Between the trimmed V and J ends, which lost 4 bases and 1 base, there was a span of 14 bases. The CDR3 protein is CASSHRQFPQETQYF. The CDR3 DNA sequence: TGCGCCAGCAGCCATCGACAGTTCCCCCAAGAGACCCAGTACTTC.

The CDR3 region is CASSNGQGAEAFF. The CDR3 region has the DNA TGTGCCAGCAGCAACGGACAGGGGGCTGAAGCTTTCTTT. V gene TRBV7-9 combines with J gene TRBJ1-1; 10 nucleotides match TRBD1. The germline CDR1 and CDR2 sequences are SEHNR and FQNEAQ (reference sequence). The ends lost 5 bases at V and 6 bases at J; junction bases unmatched: 3. This CDR3 region has 13 residues.

The CDR3 DNA follows: TGTGCCAGCAGCTTAGGGCGTAGGGGGCCTAGCACAGATACGCAGTATTTT. Protein: CASSLGRRGPSTDTQYF. The chain joins TRBV7-2 to TRBJ2-3, with TRBD1 matching over 7 bases. Germline-derived CDR1 and CDR2 are SGHTA and FQGNSA. The V and J ends lost 1 base and 0 bases, in that order; junction bases with no gene match: 7. The CDR3 runs 17 residues. Full variable domain (missing parts from reference TRBV7-2 and TRBJ2-3): GAGVSQSPSNKVTEKGKDVELRCDPISGHTALYWYRQSLGQGLEFLIYFQGNSAPDKSGLPSDRFSAERTGGSVSTLTIQRTQQEDSAVYLCASSLGRRGPSTDTQYFGPGTRLTVL.

The chain links TRBV5-1 to TRBJ2-7; unclear D gene. The CDR3 runs to 16 residues. The germline V gene encodes CDR1 SGHRS and CDR2 YFSETQ. The V end was cut by 4 bases, the J end by 2 bases, with 19 bases between. DNA for the CDR3: TGCGCCAGCAGCCCCTCGTTGCCGGGTGGAACCTACGAGCAGTACTTC. It yields the protein CASSPSLPGGTYEQYF.

This clonotype was counted between two and nine times. The chain is built from TRBV7-8 and TRBJ1-1, with D unclear. The V end lost 8 bases, the J end lost 5 bases, and 18 bases lay between the germline ends. The germline gives CDR1 SGHVS, CDR2 FQNEAQ. This CDR3 has 14 residues. CDR3 nucleotides: TGTGCCAGCGGGCCTTTTGTGGGCCGGACTGAAGCTTTCTTT. Translated, it gives CASGPFVGRTEAFF.

This clonotype came up a few times. The chain joins TRBV5-1 to TRBJ2-3; 9 nucleotides match TRBD2. The germline CDR1 and CDR2 sequences are SGHRS and YFSETQ. This CDR3 is built from 17 residues. The J segment lost 1 base and the V segment lost 4 bases, leaving 10 bases of the junction unmatched. The CDR3, as DNA: TGCGCCAGCAGCCCCGCCTCGACTAGCGGAGGCACAGATACGCAGTATTTT. Protein: CASSPASTSGGTDTQYF.

This clonotype was found a few times. In DNA, the CDR3 is TGTGCCACCAGTGATGCGACAGGGGGGGAAATCGACGAGCAGTACTTC. It is translated as CATSDATGGEIDEQYF. This chain links TRBV24-1 with TRBJ2-7, with 9 bases matching TRBD1. V gave up 3 bases and J gave up 5 bases; unmatched junction bases: 10. The CDR3 extends over 16 amino acids. Germline CDR1 and CDR2: KGHDR and SFDVKD.

The V call is TRBV15, the J call TRBJ2-1, with D possibly being TRBD2 (5 bases). The germline V gene encodes CDR1 LNHNV and CDR2 YYDKDF (reference sequence). V was pared by 0 bases and J by 8 bases, with 11 bases between. The CDR3 is 14 residues long. The CDR3 DNA is TGTGCCACCAGCAGAGATAGGACGGGGTATGAGCAGTTCTTC. This translates into CATSRDRTGYEQFF. The full variable domain, completed using reference TRBV15 and TRBJ2-1, is DAMVIQNPRYQVTQFGKPVTLSCSQTLNHNVMYWYQQKSSQAPKLLFHYYDKDFNNEADTPDNFQSRRPNTSFCFLDIRSPGLGDTAMYLCATSRDRTGYEQFFGPGTRLTVL.

The rearrangement uses TRBV6-5 and TRBJ2-5, with a weak D call TRBD1 (6 bases). With 0 bases removed from V and 5 bases from J, the gap between germline ends came to 19 bases. CDR3 size: 17 residues. CDR1 is MNHEY, CDR2 SVGAGI, per germline. This CDR3 reads CASSYSRDTALKETQYF. CDR3 nucleotide sequence: TGTGCCAGCAGTTACTCGAGGGACACTGCCTTAAAGGAGACCCAGTACTTC.

The chain has TRBV12-3 or TRBV12-4 and TRBJ2-1; the D is unclear. V was cut by 5 bases and J by 8 bases, with 16 bases left in between. This CDR3 region has 14 residues. The CDR3 DNA sequence: TGTGCCAGCAGTACAACTCCTGGACGATATGAGCAGTTCTTC. Its translation: CASSTTPGRYEQFF.

CDR3 residues: CASGTGTSGYNEQFF. For the CDR3, the DNA is TGTGCCAGCGGAACCGGGACTAGCGGTTACAATGAGCAGTTCTTC. The chain employs TRBV6-2 or TRBV6-3 and TRBJ2-1; 11 bases agree with TRBD2. The CDR3 is 15 residues long. CDR1 is MNHEY, CDR2 SVGEGT, per germline. With 8 bases clipped from V and 4 bases from J, the junction kept 7 bases outside the gene matches.

CDR3 amino acids: CASSPLGNQETQYF. The CDR3 nucleotides read TGTGCCAGCAGCCCACTTGGTAACCAAGAGACCCAGTACTTC. The chain recombines TRBV3-1 with TRBJ2-5; D is ambiguous. V lost 4 bases and J 0 bases, leaving 9 bases between the germline ends. Germline values: CDR1 LGHDT, CDR2 YNNKEL (reference sequence). CDR3 length equals 14 residues.

The chain links TRBV12-3 or TRBV12-4 to TRBJ2-5; D is unresolved. The CDR3 sequence is 13 residues long. V dropped 7 bases and J dropped 5 bases, with 14 bases sitting between them. The CDR3 is CASTQTLGETQYF. In DNA form, the CDR3 reads TGTGCCAGCACCCAGACACTGGGGGAGACCCAGTACTTC.

A few counts support this clonotype. This sequence joins TRBV5-6 and TRBJ2-1, with 11 bases fitting TRBD2. This CDR3 is 17 amino acids long. Unmatched junction bases numbered 11, after V lost 4 bases and J lost 5 bases. Germline values: CDR1 SGHDT, CDR2 YYEEEE. The CDR3 loop is CASSVFRASGRNNEQFF. DNA for the CDR3: TGTGCCAGCAGCGTCTTTAGGGCTAGCGGGAGGAACAATGAGCAGTTCTTC.

On this clonotype: Its ends do not fully match the called genes, so a read error is possible. The V gene is TRBV25-1, the J gene TRBJ2-7; TRBD1 is a possible D gene (5 bases). The CDR3 has 15 residues. CDR1 and CDR2 (germline): MGHDK, SYGVNS. The CDR3 nucleotides are TGTGCCAGCAGTGGACATGACAGCGAACCCTATGAGCAGTACTTC. Its translation is CASSGHDSEPYEQYF.

J is TRBJ2-5 and V is TRBV12-3 or TRBV12-4; 9 bases are shared with TRBD1. V trimming: 5 bases; J trimming: 5 bases; junction bases outside the gene matches: 9. This CDR3 has 15 residues. CDR3 bases: TGTGCCAGCAGTGCTAGACAGGGGGTCAGGGAGACCCAGTACTTC. Amino acids: CASSARQGVRETQYF.

The chain uses TRBV3-1 and TRBJ2-2, with 13 bases fitting TRBD2. This CDR3 region has 20 residues. Trimming removed 4 bases from V and 5 bases from J; junction bases left unmatched: 16. Germline loops: CDR1 LGHDT, CDR2 YNNKEL (reference sequence). CDR3 sequence reads: CASSRPGLSTSGRTTGELFF. The CDR3 region has the DNA TGTGCCAGCAGCCGGCCGGGTCTTTCGACTAGCGGGAGGACGACCGGGGAGCTGTTTTTT. The full variable domain, completed using reference TRBV3-1 and TRBJ2-2, is DTAVSQTPKYLVTQMGNDKSIKCEQNLGHDTMYWYKQDSKKFLKIMFSYNNKELIINETVPNRFSPKSPDKAHLNLHINSLELGDSAVYFCASSRPGLSTSGRTTGELFFGEGSRLTVL.

The genes are TRBV5-1 and TRBJ1-2, with TRBD1 matching 8 bases. CDR3 size: 12 residues. V lost 0 bases and J lost 11; bases outside the gene matches: 3. Germline V lookup: CDR1 SGHRS, CDR2 YFSETQ. The CDR3 region is CASSLGDRIYTF. DNA of the CDR3: TGCGCCAGCAGCTTGGGGGACAGGATATACACCTTC.